This TCR beta chain was captured by sequencing in a study of T cells after yellow fever vaccination. As for the study in general: Fractions low in cell number were prepared with SMART-Seq v4 Ultra Low Input. General study points: Bulk-population clonotypes that are abundant could appear as contaminants in FACS-sorted repertoires. Most clones from primary vaccination resurfaced after the booster (around 95% CD4, 88% CD8).

A word on this clonotype: Its antigen is currently unknown.

The CDR3 is 19 residues long. The germline gives CDR1 LGHNA, CDR2 YSLEER. V dropped 0 bases and J dropped 3; count of bases not matched to a gene: 9. Template switching by 5'RACE produced TCR cDNA, adding a universal primer site and UMIs. TCRdb fed the 5' RACE reads into MiXCR, producing one record per CDR3 protein. The sample has roughly 120,000 distinct CDR3 sequences, 7.4% seen once. The V gene is TRBV4-3, the J gene TRBJ2-1; 12 bases map to TRBD2. Sequenced material: CD4+ T cells sorted from PBMCs, taken 10 to 11 days after the first yellow fever vaccination. This TCR derives from a man younger than 35 who received the YFV17D yellow fever vaccine. DNA of the CDR3: TGCGCCAGCAGCCAAGATTTAGCTAGCGGGGGGGAGTTCTACAATGAGCAGTTCTTC. This translates into CASSQDLASGGEFYNEQFF.